This TCR beta chain comes out of a study of blood T cell repertoires in COVID-19. Study background: The samples span acute and convalescent COVID-19 from the United States, Italy and Spain. Nucleic acid was either cDNA or gDNA, and it came from T cells, B-cell-depleted T cells, or PBMCs.

Germline V gene data show CDR1 as MGHRA and CDR2 as YSYEKL. CDR3 length: 17 residues. The ends lost 0 bases at V and 4 bases at J; junction bases unmatched: 6. Assay used: immunoSEQ multiplex PCR; TCRdb lists only in-frame clones, some missing. The top ten clones hold more than 3.5% of a sample with roughly 250,000 clones, 70% to 90% of them seen once. Participant-reported clinical history was the basis for cohort assignment. Resolution of symptoms, clearance, or two negative PCRs was present in recovered Cohort 3 donors. The source of this sequence is a woman between 25 and 40 years old who had recovered from COVID-19. The source material was PBMCs or T cells enriched from blood (not recorded which). V is TRBV4-1 and J is TRBJ2-6; 7 bases agree with TRBD2. The chain's CDR3 is CASSQDMGGSGANVLTF. As DNA, the CDR3 is TGCGCCAGCAGCCAAGATATGGGGGGGTCCGGGGCCAACGTCCTGACTTTC.